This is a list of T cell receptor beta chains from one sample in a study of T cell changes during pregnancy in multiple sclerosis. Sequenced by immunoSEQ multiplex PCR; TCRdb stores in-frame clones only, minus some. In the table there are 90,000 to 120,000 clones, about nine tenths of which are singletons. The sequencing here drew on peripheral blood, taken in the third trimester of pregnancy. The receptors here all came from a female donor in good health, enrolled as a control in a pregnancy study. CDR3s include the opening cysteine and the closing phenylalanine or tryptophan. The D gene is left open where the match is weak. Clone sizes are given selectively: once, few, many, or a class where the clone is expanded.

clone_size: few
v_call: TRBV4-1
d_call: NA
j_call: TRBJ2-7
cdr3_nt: TGCGCCAGCAGCCAAGATCGGAGATACGAGCAGTACTTC
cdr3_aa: CASSQDRRYEQYF

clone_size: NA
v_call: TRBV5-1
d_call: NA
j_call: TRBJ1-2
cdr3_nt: TGCGCCAGCAGCTTGGAATGGACACAGAACTATGGCTACACCTTC
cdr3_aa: CASSLEWTQNYGYTF

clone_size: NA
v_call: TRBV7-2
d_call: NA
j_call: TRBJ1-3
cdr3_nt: TGTGCCAGCAGCTCCCCGGGGATCTCTGGAAACACCATATATTTT
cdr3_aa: CASSSPGISGNTIYF

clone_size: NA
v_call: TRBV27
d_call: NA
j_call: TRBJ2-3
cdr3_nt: TGTGCCAGCAGTGGGACTGAAGCTATAGATACGCAGTATTTT
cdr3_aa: CASSGTEAIDTQYF

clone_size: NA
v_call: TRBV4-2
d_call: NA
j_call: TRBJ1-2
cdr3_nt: TGTGCCAGCAGGCAAGCAGGGTTTGGGGGCTACACCTTC
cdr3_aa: CASRQAGFGGYTF

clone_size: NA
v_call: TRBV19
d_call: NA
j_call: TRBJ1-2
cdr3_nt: TGTGCCAGTACCTTCTCGAGGGGCTACACCTTC
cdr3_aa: CASTFSRGYTF

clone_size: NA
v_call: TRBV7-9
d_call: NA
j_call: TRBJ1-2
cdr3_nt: TGTGCCAGCAGCCCAGAGGACACTTTCTACGGCTACACCTTC
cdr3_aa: CASSPEDTFYGYTF

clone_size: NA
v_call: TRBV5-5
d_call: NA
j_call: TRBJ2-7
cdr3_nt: TGTGCCAGCAGCTTGGTGACAGGTGGGTCGGAGCAGTACTTC
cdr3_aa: CASSLVTGGSEQYF

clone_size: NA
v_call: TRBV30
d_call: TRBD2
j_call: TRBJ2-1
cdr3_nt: TGTGCCTGGAGTGCCGGGAGGGCGAACAATGAGCAGTTCTTC
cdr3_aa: CAWSAGRANNEQFF

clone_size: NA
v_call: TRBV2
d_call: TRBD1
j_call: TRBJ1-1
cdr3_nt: TGTGCCAGCAGTCGGGGACAGCTGAACACTGAAGCTTTCTTT
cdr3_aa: CASSRGQLNTEAFF

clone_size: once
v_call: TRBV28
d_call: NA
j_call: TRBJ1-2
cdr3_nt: TGTGCCAGCAGTGGCGGGGGAGCCCTCTATGGCTACACCTTC
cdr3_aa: CASSGGGALYGYTF

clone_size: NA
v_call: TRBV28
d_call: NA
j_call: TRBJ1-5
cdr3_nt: TGTGCCAGCACGCCTATCCGACAGGGCAATCAGCCCCAGCATTTT
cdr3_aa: CASTPIRQGNQPQHF

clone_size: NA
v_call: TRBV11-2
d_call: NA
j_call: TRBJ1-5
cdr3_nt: TGTGCCAGCAGCTTTTCCCCCGCAGGGGATCAGCCCCAGCATTTT
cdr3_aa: CASSFSPAGDQPQHF

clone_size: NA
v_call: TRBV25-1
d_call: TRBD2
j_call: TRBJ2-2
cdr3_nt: TGTGCCAGCAGTAAAATAGCGGGGGACACCGGGGAGCTGTTTTTT
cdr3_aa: CASSKIAGDTGELFF

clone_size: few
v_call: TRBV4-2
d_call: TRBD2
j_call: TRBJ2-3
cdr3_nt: TGTGCCAGCAGCAGGGAGGGGACTAGCGGGGGTACAGATACGCAGTATTTT
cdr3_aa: CASSREGTSGGTDTQYF

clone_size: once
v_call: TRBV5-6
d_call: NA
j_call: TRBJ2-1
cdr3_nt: TGTGCCAGCAGCTTGGCGGCAGCGAGCTCCTACAATGAGCAGTTCTTC
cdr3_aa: CASSLAAASSYNEQFF

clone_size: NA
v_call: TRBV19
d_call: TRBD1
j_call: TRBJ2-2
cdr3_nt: TGTGCCAGTAGGACCGGGACAGCGAACACCGGGGAGCTGTTTTTT
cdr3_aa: CASRTGTANTGELFF

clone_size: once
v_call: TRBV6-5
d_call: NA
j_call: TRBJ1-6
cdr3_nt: TGTGCCAGCAGGAAGAGCTCCTATAATTCACCCCTCCACTTT
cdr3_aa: CASRKSSYNSPLHF

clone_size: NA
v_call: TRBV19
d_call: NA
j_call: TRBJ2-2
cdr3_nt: TGTGCCAGTAGTATATATAGATCGAACACCGGGGAGCTGTTTTTT
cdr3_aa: CASSIYRSNTGELFF

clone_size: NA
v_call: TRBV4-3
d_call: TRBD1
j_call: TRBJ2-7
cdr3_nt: TGCGCCAGCAGCCCGGGACAGGGAGGCGCGTCCTACGAGCAGTACTTC
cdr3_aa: CASSPGQGGASYEQYF

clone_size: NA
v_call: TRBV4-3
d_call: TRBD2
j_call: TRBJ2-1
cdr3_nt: TGCGCCAGCAGCCAACAACTAGCGGGGGGTCGGGAGCAGTTCTTC
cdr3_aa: CASSQQLAGGREQFF

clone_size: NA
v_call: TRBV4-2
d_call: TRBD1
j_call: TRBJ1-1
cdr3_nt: TGTGCCAGCAGCCCCCGGACAGGGGACACTGAAGCTTTCTTT
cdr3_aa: CASSPRTGDTEAFF

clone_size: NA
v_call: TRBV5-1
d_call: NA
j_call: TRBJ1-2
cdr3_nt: TGCGCCAGCAGCTTGGCAGGGGATAGTTATGGCTACACCTTC
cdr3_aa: CASSLAGDSYGYTF

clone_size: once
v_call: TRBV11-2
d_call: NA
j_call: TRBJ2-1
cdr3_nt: TGTGCCAGCAGCGCGGGACAGCGAGCCTACAATGAGCAGTTCTTC
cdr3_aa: CASSAGQRAYNEQFF

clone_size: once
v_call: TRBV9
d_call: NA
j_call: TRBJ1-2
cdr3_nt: TGTGCCAGCAGCGTAGATCCAGGTCCTAACTATGGCTACACCTTC
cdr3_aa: CASSVDPGPNYGYTF

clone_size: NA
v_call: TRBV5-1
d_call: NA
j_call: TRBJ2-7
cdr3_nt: TGCGCCAGCAGCTTGGCCGGGACTTACTACGAGCAGTACTTC
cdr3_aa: CASSLAGTYYEQYF

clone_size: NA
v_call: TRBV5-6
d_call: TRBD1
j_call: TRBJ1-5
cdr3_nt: TGTGCCAGCAGCATCGGACAGGGTAATCAGCCCCAGCATTTT
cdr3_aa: CASSIGQGNQPQHF

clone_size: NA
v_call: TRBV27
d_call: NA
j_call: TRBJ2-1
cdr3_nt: TGTGCCAGCAGTTTAAACACCTACAATGAGCAGTTCTTC
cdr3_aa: CASSLNTYNEQFF

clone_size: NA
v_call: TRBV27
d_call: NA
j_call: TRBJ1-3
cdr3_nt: TGTGCCAGCAGTTTTTCCGGGTCTGGAAACACCATATATTTT
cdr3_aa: CASSFSGSGNTIYF

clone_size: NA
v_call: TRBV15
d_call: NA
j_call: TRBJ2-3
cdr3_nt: TGTGCCACCAGCCTCCCGGGGCCAGGGGCCACCACAGATACGCAGTATTTT
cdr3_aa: CATSLPGPGATTDTQYF

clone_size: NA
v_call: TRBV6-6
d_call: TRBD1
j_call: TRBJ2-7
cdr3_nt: TGTGCCAGCAGTTACTCTGGGACAGGGGACTACGAGCAGTACTTC
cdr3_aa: CASSYSGTGDYEQYF

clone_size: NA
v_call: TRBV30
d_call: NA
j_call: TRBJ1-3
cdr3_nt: TGTGCCTGGACTAGGGGAAACACCATATATTTT
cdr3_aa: CAWTRGNTIYF

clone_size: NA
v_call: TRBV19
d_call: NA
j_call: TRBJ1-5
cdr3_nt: TGTGCCAGTAGTATCGGGACAAGTGATATAGCCCAGCATTTT
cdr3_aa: CASSIGTSDIAQHF

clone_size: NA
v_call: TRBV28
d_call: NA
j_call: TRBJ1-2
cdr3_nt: TGTGCCAGCACCCCGAGAAGCTATGGCTACACCTTC
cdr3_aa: CASTPRSYGYTF

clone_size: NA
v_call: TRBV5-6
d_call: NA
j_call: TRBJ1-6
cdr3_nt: TGTGCCAGCAGCTTGGGGCAGGCCGTCGGTTCACCCCTCCACTTT
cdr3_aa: CASSLGQAVGSPLHF

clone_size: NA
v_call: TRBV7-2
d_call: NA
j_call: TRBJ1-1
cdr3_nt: TGTGCCAGCAGCTTAGCGCGAGACTCAGCTGAGGCTTTCTTT
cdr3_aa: CASSLARDSAEAFF

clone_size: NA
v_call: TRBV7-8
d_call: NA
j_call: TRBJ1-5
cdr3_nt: TGTGCCAGCCGGTTAGATGTTGAGGGCAATCAGCCCCAGCATTTT
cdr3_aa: CASRLDVEGNQPQHF

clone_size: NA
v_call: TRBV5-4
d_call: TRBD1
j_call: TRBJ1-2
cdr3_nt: TGTGCCAGCAGACGGGACAGGGACCCCCTTAGGGATGGCTACACCTTC
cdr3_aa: CASRRDRDPLRDGYTF

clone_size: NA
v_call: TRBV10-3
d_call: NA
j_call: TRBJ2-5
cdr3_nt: TGTGCCATCAGTCGCGAGTCTCGGGAGACCCAGTACTTC
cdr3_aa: CAISRESRETQYF